The sequence of this T cell receptor (beta chain) was determined in a study of response to subunit inactivated influenza vaccine. Notes on the study in general: The authors offered the suggestion that each seasonal influenza vaccination recruits few new T cells.

TCRdb used MiXCR to reprocess the RT-PCR reads, holding one entry per CDR3 protein. The sample carries fewer than 700,000 distinct CDR3 sequences, roughly 13% recorded once. There are 15 residues in the CDR3. The germline V gene encodes CDR1 SGDLS and CDR2 YYNGEE. The trim removed 3 bases at V and 1 base at J, leaving 6 bases unmatched. As to this clonotype: Its antigen is unknown.

The TCR originated in a man aged 50 or older who received an inactivated influenza vaccine. The chain uses TRBV9 and TRBJ1-1; 7 nucleotides align to TRBD1. The sample in question was PBMCs from blood, obtained 35 to 45 days after vaccination. CDR3 residues: CASSGPTGSNTEAFF. The CDR3 DNA is TGTGCCAGCAGCGGCCCGACAGGGTCGAACACTGAAGCTTTCTTT.